These 17 T cell receptor beta chains share one sample of origin, sequenced in a study of Ad26.COV2.S vaccination and SARS-CoV-2 variants. As for treatment: some 19 received Ad26.COV2.S at low or high dose, single or two shots; about 5 received placebo; per-sample allocation not given. Sample collection was performed on day 63 after the first vaccine or placebo injection. Profiled with immunoSEQ multiplex PCR; TCRdb holds only in-frame clones, not every one. This sample has about 280,000 clones; around 87% occur once, and the top ten carry roughly 3.5%. Material: peripheral blood, obtained in a trial of Ad26.COV2.S vaccine versus placebo. All receptors come from a person between 18 and 65 years old who received the Ad26.COV2.S COVID-19 vaccine or a placebo.

The chain combines TRBV10-2 with TRBJ2-2, with unresolved D. Per the germline V gene, CDR1 is WSHSY and CDR2 is SAAADI. The CDR3 covers 16 residues. Trimming stripped 8 bases from V and 4 bases from J, with 20 bases between. CDR3 amino acids: CASPPEAPISTGELFF. In DNA, the CDR3 is TGCGCCAGCCCCCCCGAGGCCCCTATTTCCACCGGGGAGCTGTTTTTT.

This sequence joins TRBV4-3 and TRBJ1-1; D is undetermined. Trimming left V 3 bases short and J 3 bases short, with 14 bases between. Germline V gene data show CDR1 as LGHNA and CDR2 as YSLEER. CDR3 size: 15 residues. The DNA of the CDR3 is TGCGCCAGCAGCCACAGAGGGTCCGGGGACACTGAAGCTTTCTTT. Residues: CASSHRGSGDTEAFF.

The chain employs TRBV14 and TRBJ2-7; a weak D match, TRBD2 (5 bases). The ends were cut back, 1 base at V and 2 bases at J, with 12 bases in the middle. CDR1 and CDR2 (germline): SGHDN, FVKESK. The CDR3 totals 15 residues. The CDR3 region is CASSQGQLEAYEQYF. The CDR3 bases are TGTGCCAGCAGCCAAGGCCAACTGGAGGCCTACGAGCAGTACTTC.

This clone came up a few times. The rearrangement uses TRBV20-1 and TRBJ1-1; TRBD1 agrees at 7 bases. This CDR3 comprises 10 residues. CDR1 DFQATT and CDR2 SNEGSKA come from the germline V gene (reference sequence). V lost 6 bases and J lost 14; bases outside the gene matches: 9. DNA for the CDR3: TGCAGTGCCTCCGACAGGGTTGAGTTCTTT. Translated: CSASDRVEFF.

The rearrangement links TRBV2 to TRBJ1-1; D gene ambiguous. Trimming left V 2 bases short and J 8 bases short, with 3 bases between. Germline V gene data show CDR1 as SNHLY and CDR2 as FYNNEI. This CDR3 region has 10 residues. The CDR3 nucleotides read TGTGCCAGCAGTGAAAGGGAAGCTTTCTTT. Residues: CASSEREAFF.

The chain employs TRBV5-1 and TRBJ1-1; D gene uncertain. CDR3 length: 14 residues. V shed 4 bases and J shed 5 bases, with 15 bases lying between them. Germline loops: CDR1 SGHRS, CDR2 YFSETQ. DNA for the CDR3: TGCGCCAGCAGCGCCCCGGGCGGGGAAACTGAAGCTTTCTTT. This gives the protein CASSAPGGETEAFF.

For the CDR3, the DNA is TGTGCCAGCTCACCAGCAGATAACTATGGCTACACCTTC. Encoded protein: CASSPADNYGYTF. The rearrangement links TRBV18 to TRBJ1-2; D is ambiguous. This CDR3 region has 13 residues. V was shortened by 2 bases and J by 1 base, with 5 bases between the two germline ends. The germline V gene encodes CDR1 KGHSH and CDR2 LQKENI.

The V gene is TRBV5-1, the J gene TRBJ2-1; D is undetermined. V was shortened by 4 bases and J by 9 bases, with 11 bases between the two germline ends. The CDR3 runs 12 residues. The germline gives CDR1 SGHRS, CDR2 YFSETQ. Written as DNA, the CDR3 is TGCGCCAGCAGCAGGTCTGGGATTGAGCAGTTCTTC. It is translated as CASSRSGIEQFF.

The rearrangement uses TRBV18 and TRBJ2-2, with a weak D call TRBD2 (5 bases). The V gene's germline CDR1 is KGHSH and CDR2 LQKENI. CDR3 size: 16 residues. Trimming took 0 bases from V and 0 from J, leaving 8 bases between them. The CDR3 bases are TGTGCCAGCTCACCACCGGGAGTGGCGAACACCGGGGAGCTGTTTTTT. Protein product: CASSPPGVANTGELFF.

A single count supports this clone. The chain uses TRBV19 and TRBJ1-4; tentatively, D is TRBD1 (5 bases). The length of the CDR3 is 16 residues. V dropped 2 bases and J dropped 6 bases, with 16 bases sitting between them. Germline CDR1 LNHDA, CDR2 SQIVND (reference sequence). The CDR3 sequence: CASSIKNRLSDEKLFF. Written as DNA, the CDR3 is TGTGCCAGTAGTATAAAAAACAGGTTGTCGGATGAAAAACTGTTTTTT.

Points on this clone: Given the absence of the conserved phenylalanine or tryptophan at the CDR3 end, a read error is likely. The DNA is omitted, as the CDR3 cannot be located on it reliably, and the CDR3 follows TCRdb's listing. The chain links TRBV24-1 to TRBJ2-3. Germline V CDR1 and CDR2: KGHDR, SFDVKD. The CDR3 is made up of 11 amino acids, end residues included. This chain's CDR3 is CATSDFNPKEG.

The V call is TRBV2, the J call TRBJ1-3; no clear D gene. Per the germline V gene, CDR1 is SNHLY and CDR2 is FYNNEI. The CDR3 sequence is 15 residues long. The germline V and J ends were trimmed by 3 bases and 0 bases, with 9 bases remaining between them. CDR3 residues: CASSDGVLSGNTIYF. CDR3 nucleotides: TGTGCCAGCAGTGATGGGGTTCTCTCTGGAAACACCATATATTTT.

This clone has only one observation. V is TRBV27 and J is TRBJ2-6; a possible D gene is TRBD2 (6 bases). Germline V gives CDR1 MNHEY, CDR2 SMNVEV (reference sequence). Trimming removed 3 bases at V and 2 bases at J, with 8 bases between. The CDR3 consists of 15 residues. The CDR3 region has the DNA TGTGCCAGCAGTTTCGGGGGAACTGGGGCCAACGTCCTGACTTTC. It codes for CASSFGGTGANVLTF.

The chain carries TRBV6-4 and TRBJ1-5; D is unresolved. The CDR3 spans 15 residues. The germline V gene encodes CDR1 MRHNA and CDR2 SNTAGT. Trimming stripped 0 bases from V and 4 bases from J, with 10 bases between. CDR3 nucleotide sequence: TGTGCCAGCAGTGACTCGGCGACGGGTAATCAGCCCCAGCATTTT. This sequence encodes CASSDSATGNQPQHF.

Concerning this clone: This sample includes further DNA sequences coding for the same CDR3. The rearrangement links TRBV6-5 to TRBJ2-7; the match to TRBD1 covers 12 bases. The V gene's germline CDR1 is MNHEY and CDR2 SVGAGI. The CDR3 is made up of 14 amino acids. J was trimmed by 4 bases and V by 6 bases; bases with no gene match: 4. CDR3 coding DNA: TGTGCCAGCAGCCCGGGACAGGGGGCTTACGAGCAGTACTTC. Protein: CASSPGQGAYEQYF.

This rearrangement joins TRBV5-1 to TRBJ1-5; no clear D. Trimming removed 0 bases from V and 3 bases from J, with 7 bases in between. The CDR3 extends over 14 amino acids. Germline lookup yields CDR1 SGHRS and CDR2 YFSETQ. CDR3 sequence: CASSLEGFNQPQHF. CDR3 in DNA: TGCGCCAGCAGCTTGGAGGGTTTCAATCAGCCCCAGCATTTT. Full variable domain (rest looked up from reference TRBV5-1 and TRBJ1-5): KAGVTQTPRYLIKTRGQQVTLSCSPISGHRSVSWYQQTPGQGLQFLFEYFSETQRNKGNFPGRFSGRQFSNSRSEMNVSTLELGDSALYLCASSLEGFNQPQHFGDGTRLSIL.

CDR3 sequence reads: CASSLGGVGELFF. CDR3 nucleotides: TGTGCCAGCAGCTTAGGAGGGGTCGGGGAGCTGTTTTTT. The chain couples TRBV7-2 to TRBJ2-2; D might be TRBD1 or TRBD2, each matching 5 bases. V lost 1 base, J lost 7 bases, and 7 bases lay in between. The CDR3 contains 13 residues. Germline-derived CDR1 and CDR2 are SGHTA and FQGNSA. Full variable domain (outside the CDR3, taken from reference TRBV7-2 and TRBJ2-2): GAGVSQSPSNKVTEKGKDVELRCDPISGHTALYWYRQSLGQGLEFLIYFQGNSAPDKSGLPSDRFSAERTGGSVSTLTIQRTQQEDSAVYLCASSLGGVGELFFGEGSRLTVL.